These 2 T cell receptor beta chains originate from one sample sequenced in a study of early T cells in non-severe SARS-CoV-2 infection (dated by TCRdb to the early 2020s). The library relied on 5' RACE. The sample was run on a NextSeq 500. TCRdb trimmed the raw reads at Q25, called clones with MiXCR and kept productive beta chains. One record per CDR3 amino acid sequence lists the most common genes and DNA. Present in this sample are tens of thousands of distinct CDR3 sequences, under 15% of which were seen just once. About 8.3% of the sample goes to the ten largest clones. What was sequenced was whole blood. All receptors come from an adult who was a healthcare worker with PCR-confirmed SARS-CoV-2 infection or an uninfected control (not recorded which).

This clonotype has at least ten counts. V is TRBV20-1 and J is TRBJ1-6, with TRBD1 matching over 10 bases. This CDR3 is built from 14 residues. The germline gives CDR1 DFQATT, CDR2 SNEGSKA (reference sequence). V dropped 3 bases and J dropped 10; count of bases not matched to a gene: 6. The chain's CDR3 is CSARGDRGTSPLHF. Written as DNA, the CDR3 is TGCAGTGCTAGGGGGGACAGGGGAACATCACCCCTCCACTTT.

The chain links TRBV7-2 to TRBJ2-3, with 7 bases identical to TRBD2. The length of the CDR3 is 19 residues. The germline V gene has CDR1 SGHTA and CDR2 FQGNSA. Losses at the gene ends were 2 bases for V and 1 base for J; bases not matched to a gene: 15. The CDR3 DNA sequence: TGTGCCAGCAGCTTATCACCTGCCCTGAACGCGGGAGGCACAGATACGCAGTATTTT. Protein product: CASSLSPALNAGGTDTQYF.